One sample yielded the 23 T cell receptor beta chains listed below, sequenced in a study of CD8 T cells in ankylosing spondylitis. One entry per CDR3 protein, called by TCRdb with MiXCR from the 5' RACE reads. In the table there are hundreds of thousands of distinct CDR3 sequences, about 9.1% of which are singletons. What was sequenced was blood, either unsorted or a sorted T cell fraction (not recorded which). These receptors were taken from a male donor with ankylosing spondylitis or in good health (not recorded which).

The gene calls are TRBV9 and TRBJ2-3; D gene uncertain. This CDR3 is built from 15 residues. The germline gives CDR1 SGDLS, CDR2 YYNGEE. V was pared by 5 bases and J by 4 bases, with 17 bases between. The CDR3 reads CASRATRYAADTQYF. For the CDR3, the DNA is TGTGCCAGCAGAGCTACTCGATACGCCGCAGATACGCAGTATTTT.

In this sample, this clonotype turned up many times. The V gene is TRBV4-3, the J gene TRBJ2-1, with 9 bases that match TRBD2. The junction had 3 bases not matched to a gene; V was cut back by 1 base and J by 2 bases. The CDR3 spans 16 residues. The germline CDR1 and CDR2 sequences are LGHNA and YSLEER. CDR3 sequence (DNA): TGCGCCAGCAGCCAAGGTCCTAGCGGGGCCTACAATGAGCAGTTCTTC. This encodes CASSQGPSGAYNEQFF.

This clonotype came up a few times. The CDR3 sequence is CSATRQSFNYGYTF. The CDR3 region has the DNA TGCAGTGCTACTAGACAGAGTTTTAACTATGGCTACACCTTC. This chain uses TRBV20-1 with TRBJ1-2, with D perhaps TRBD1 (5 bases). Deletions cut 4 bases from V and 1 base from J, with 13 bases between. Germline assignment: CDR1 DFQATT and CDR2 SNEGSKA (reference sequence). The CDR3 consists of 14 residues.

This clonotype was picked up many times. This chain links TRBV6-2 or TRBV6-3 with TRBJ2-7; TRBD2 is a possible D gene (5 bases). Deletions cut 5 bases from V and 7 bases from J, with 15 bases between. CDR3 length equals 13 residues. Germline-derived CDR1 and CDR2 are MNHEY and SVGEGT. CDR3 loop: CASSTTDFQEQYF. DNA of the CDR3: TGTGCCAGCAGTACCACGGACTTCCAAGAGCAGTACTTC.

This clonotype was counted many times. The chain employs TRBV4-3 and TRBJ1-6; possible D gene TRBD1, 5 bases. CDR3 length: 17 amino acids. V lost 0 bases and J 6 bases, leaving 15 bases between the germline ends. Germline loops: CDR1 LGHNA, CDR2 YSLEER. The CDR3 DNA is TGCGCCAGCAGCCAAGACCCCCAACAGGTCTCTAATTCACCCCTCCACTTT. Translating it yields CASSQDPQQVSNSPLHF.

With respect to this clonotype: A much larger clone differs from this one at a single base, so this may be a read error. V usage is TRBV7-9 and J usage is TRBJ2-7, with 8 bases lining up with TRBD2. The germline V gene encodes CDR1 SEHNR and CDR2 FQNEAQ (reference sequence). The CDR3 totals 16 residues. In nucleotides, the CDR3 is TGTGCCAGCAGCTTATTCCCAGAAGCGGGAGTAGGGCTGCAGTGCTTC. Protein: CASSLFPEAGVGLQCF.

The rearrangement joins TRBV7-2 to TRBJ1-1; D unresolved. Germline loops: CDR1 SGHTA, CDR2 FQGNSA. The CDR3 has 13 residues. Trimming took 11 bases from V and 1 from J, leaving 14 bases between them. The CDR3 DNA is TGTGCCGCTAGCCCGGGTGCGAACACTGAAGCTTTCTTT. Residues: CAASPGANTEAFF.

This clonotype occurred many times. The V and J genes are TRBV7-3 and TRBJ1-1; a possible D gene is TRBD1 (5 bases). CDR1 is SGHTA and CDR2 is FQGTGA in the germline V gene. V was trimmed by 2 bases and J by 2 bases, leaving 12 bases between them. This CDR3 is 15 amino acids long. CDR3 sequence (DNA): TGTGCCAGCAGCTTACTCCCAGGGATTAACACTGAAGCTTTCTTT. Amino acids: CASSLLPGINTEAFF.

This clonotype was observed many times. The rearrangement uses TRBV11-1 and TRBJ2-7; 7 bases fit TRBD1. The germline V gene has CDR1 SGHAT and CDR2 FQDESV (reference sequence). This CDR3 region has 13 residues. The V and J ends lost 5 bases and 5 bases, in that order; junction bases with no gene match: 6. CDR3 region: CASSQTGTHEQYF. In nucleotides, the CDR3 is TGTGCCAGCAGCCAGACAGGGACCCACGAGCAGTACTTC.

The chain joins TRBV20-1 to TRBJ2-7, with D unclear. V lost 1 base and J lost 4, with 8 bases in between. In germline, CDR1 is DFQATT, CDR2 SNEGSKA (reference sequence). The CDR3 covers 12 residues. CDR3 nucleotide sequence: TGCAGTGCTAGAGTTAGAGGTTACGAGCAGTACTTC. This encodes CSARVRGYEQYF.

The chain carries TRBV20-1 and TRBJ2-1; 10 bases align to TRBD2. CDR1 and CDR2 (germline): DFQATT, SNEGSKA (reference sequence). This CDR3 has 14 amino acids. V lost 5 bases to trimming and J lost 2 bases; unmatched junction nucleotides: 3. CDR3 region: CSALAGGTYNEQFF. In DNA, the CDR3 is TGCAGTGCTTTAGCGGGAGGAACCTACAATGAGCAGTTCTTC.

The table lists this clonotype with many counts. This chain joins TRBV12-3 or TRBV12-4 and TRBJ1-2; D remains ambiguous. V was trimmed by 6 bases and J by 8 bases, leaving 13 bases between them. The CDR3 loop spans 12 amino acids. In DNA form, the CDR3 reads TGTGCCAGCAGCGCGAGCAAGGAAGGCTACACCTTC. Translating it yields CASSASKEGYTF.

This clonotype appeared many times. V usage is TRBV7-2 and J usage is TRBJ1-5; no clear D gene. V dropped 1 base and J dropped 2 bases, with 15 bases sitting between them. Per the germline V gene, CDR1 is SGHTA and CDR2 is FQGNSA. CDR3 length: 17 amino acids. Here the CDR3 reads CASSLGILRRGNQPQHF. The CDR3 DNA sequence: TGTGCCAGCAGCTTAGGAATCCTGAGGAGGGGCAATCAGCCCCAGCATTTT. Based on the CDR3 plus reference TRBV7-2 and TRBJ1-5, the full variable domain is GAGVSQSPSNKVTEKGKDVELRCDPISGHTALYWYRQSLGQGLEFLIYFQGNSAPDKSGLPSDRFSAERTGGSVSTLTIQRTQQEDSAVYLCASSLGILRRGNQPQHFGDGTRLSIL.

The table lists this clonotype with many counts. The gene calls are TRBV7-6 and TRBJ2-2; TRBD2 aligns across 8 bases. The CDR3 loop spans 16 amino acids. With V trimmed by 2 bases and J by 6 bases, 8 bases remained unmatched. Per germline, CDR1 SGHVS and CDR2 FNYEAQ. The CDR3 DNA reads TGTGCCAGCAGCTTACGTTGGAGCGGGAGCTCCGGGGAGCTGTTTTTT. It encodes CASSLRWSGSSGELFF.

In its sample, this clonotype was seen many times. The V call is TRBV4-3, the J call TRBJ2-7, with D perhaps matching TRBD2 (5 bases). The V end was cut by 0 bases, the J end by 2 bases, with 8 bases between. CDR3 length: 14 amino acids. Per the germline V gene, CDR1 is LGHNA and CDR2 is YSLEER. As DNA, the CDR3 is TGCGCCAGCAGCCAAGATACGGGAACCTACGAGCAGTACTTC. Protein sequence: CASSQDTGTYEQYF.

In its sample, this clonotype was seen many times. This chain connects TRBV2 to TRBJ2-3; TRBD1 agrees at 8 bases. Germline V gene data show CDR1 as SNHLY and CDR2 as FYNNEI. CDR3 length: 15 amino acids. The V segment lost 10 bases and the J segment 5 bases; nucleotides outside the gene matches: 14. The CDR3 DNA sequence: TGTGCCACCAACGCAGGGGGCTTTGAGAAAGATACGCAGTATTTT. It translates to CATNAGGFEKDTQYF.

There are many counts of this clonotype. The rearrangement links TRBV20-1 to TRBJ2-3; D is uncertain. The CDR3 consists of 14 residues. Germline lookup yields CDR1 DFQATT and CDR2 SNEGSKA (reference sequence). Trimming stripped 3 bases from V and 4 bases from J, with 14 bases between. CDR3 in DNA: TGCAGTGCTAGTCGGACGCCGATGTCAGATACGCAGTATTTT. Its protein is CSASRTPMSDTQYF.

This clonotype turned up a few times. V gene TRBV23-1 combines with J gene TRBJ2-7, with D possibly TRBD2 on 6 matching bases. TRBV23-1 is treated as an ORF (open reading frame) with a function not yet certain. V was cut by 4 bases and J by 0 bases, with 19 bases left in between. The CDR3 contains 17 residues. As DNA, the CDR3 is TGCGCCAGCAGTCCCCAGCCGGGACTTCAGAGCTCCTACGAGCAGTACTTC. Translating gives CASSPQPGLQSSYEQYF.

V gene TRBV5-1 combines with J gene TRBJ2-7; 9 positions agree with TRBD1. Trimming cost V 2 bases and J 2 bases; bases outside gene matches: 2. The CDR3 runs 14 residues. Germline V gene sequence: CDR1 SGHRS, CDR2 YFSETQ. CDR3 sequence reads: CASSLRTGAYEQYF. The CDR3 DNA sequence: TGCGCCAGCAGCTTACGGACAGGGGCCTACGAGCAGTACTTC. The whole variable domain, filled in from reference TRBV5-1 and TRBJ2-7, reads KAGVTQTPRYLIKTRGQQVTLSCSPISGHRSVSWYQQTPGQGLQFLFEYFSETQRNKGNFPGRFSGRQFSNSRSEMNVSTLELGDSALYLCASSLRTGAYEQYFGPGTRLTVT.

This clonotype was observed at least ten times. The chain combines TRBV6-1 with TRBJ2-5, with TRBD1 matching over 7 bases. Germline trimming cut 7 bases from V and 2 bases from J; bases unmatched to any gene: 4. CDR1 is MNHNS and CDR2 is SASEGT in the germline V gene. The CDR3 spans 13 residues. CDR3 in amino acids: CASTGQPQETQYF. CDR3 nucleotide sequence: TGTGCCAGCACGGGACAGCCACAAGAGACCCAGTACTTC.

The chain combines TRBV7-3 with TRBJ2-3; D gene uncertain. Trimming shortened V by 5 bases and J by 2 bases, and 14 bases separated the two germline ends. This CDR3 region has 15 residues. From germline, CDR1 is SGHTA and CDR2 FQGTGA. The CDR3: CASSTTWLVTDTQYF. The CDR3 DNA reads as TGTGCCAGCAGCACGACATGGCTTGTCACAGATACGCAGTATTTT.

This clonotype was counted ten times or more. The chain recombines TRBV7-9 with TRBJ1-1; D ambiguous. CDR3 length: 11 amino acids. Germline V CDR1 and CDR2: SEHNR, FQNEAQ (reference sequence). V dropped 11 bases and J dropped 2 bases, with 9 bases sitting between them. The CDR3 reads CAGRLNTEAFF. CDR3 bases: TGTGCCGGTCGTTTAAACACTGAAGCTTTCTTT.

This clonotype came up once. Possible read error: a much larger clone is one base away. The V call is TRBV7-3, the J call TRBJ1-1; the match to TRBD1 covers 7 bases. CDR3 size: 13 residues. Looked up from germline, CDR1 is SGHTA and CDR2 is FQGTGA. The V gene end was trimmed by 6 bases and the J gene end by 8 bases; junction bases not matched to a gene: 9. The CDR3 here is CASRPQGQKEAFF. Here the CDR3 DNA reads TGTGCCAGCAGGCCCCAGGGACAGAAGGAAGCTTTCTTT.